Below, one T cell receptor beta chain is given with its context. Germline assignment: CDR1 MGHRA and CDR2 YSYEKL. The CDR3 has 16 residues. V was pared by 2 bases and J by 0 bases, with 4 bases of the junction left unmatched. This specimen belongs to a study of technical replicates of blood from a handful of donors. The data were produced by immunoSEQ multiplex PCR, yet TCRdb's version contains in-frame clones alone and is incomplete. The sample consists of roughly 15,000 clones, around nine tenths of them appearing once. The chain links TRBV4-1 to TRBJ2-3; 8 bases are a match to TRBD1. The TCR was taken from a human donor in good health. Sequencing used PBMCs. For the CDR3, the DNA is TGCGCCAGCAGCCAACTGACAGGGGACAGCACAGATACGCAGTATTTT. Residues: CASSQLTGDSTDTQYF.